What follows are 7 T cell receptor beta chains derived from one specimen sequenced in a study of T cells expressing NK-cell markers. TCRdb reworked the 5' RACE reads into one entry per CDR3 protein, no DNA. The ten most abundant clones cover around a tenth of a sample with roughly 390,000 distinct CDR3 sequences. Sequences were obtained from blood T cells: a sorted CD56 or NKG2C T cell subset, CD4+ or CD8+ T cells, or bulk PBMC T cells (not recorded which). The receptor source for this set is a woman between 45 and 65 years old in good health.

This chain links TRBV12-3 or TRBV12-4 with TRBJ1-4. The CDR3 runs to 13 residues. The CDR3 here is CASSFEGREKLFF.

This chain uses TRBV12-3 or TRBV12-4 with TRBJ1-1; TCRdb designates TRBD1, a call that cannot be tested without DNA. The CDR3 has 15 residues. The CDR3: CASRDQDRFATEAFF.

The chain has TRBV10-2 and TRBJ2-4; TCRdb selects TRBD1, and the lack of DNA leaves this call unchecked. This CDR3 has 17 residues. From germline, CDR1 is WSHSY and CDR2 SAAADI. CDR3 loop: CASSESGPVRGKNIQYF.

The chain recombines TRBV15 with TRBJ2-7; the D call from TCRdb, TRBD1, cannot be confirmed without DNA. The length of the CDR3 is 13 residues. The germline gives CDR1 LNHNV, CDR2 YYDKDF (reference sequence). The CDR3 protein is CATSGTGAYEQYF.

The chain is built from TRBV29-1 and TRBJ2-5. The CDR3 extends over 11 amino acids. CDR1 and CDR2 (germline): SQVTM, ANQGSEA. CDR3: CSVEGGETQYF.

The rearrangement uses TRBV6-6 and TRBJ2-5; the TCRdb call, TRBD2, lacks DNA for checking. The CDR3 runs 14 residues. Germline V gives CDR1 MNHNY, CDR2 SVGAGI (reference sequence). The CDR3 spells CASSLMLPRETQYF.

The chain links TRBV24-1 to TRBJ2-3; TCRdb returns TRBD1, unconfirmable since there is no DNA. Germline CDR1 KGHDR, CDR2 SFDVKD. This CDR3 has 15 amino acids. The CDR3 is CATSDSPPGADTQYF.